The 30 T cell receptor beta chains reported below all come from one sample, sequenced in a study of cytomegalovirus exposure and HLA in healthy donors. TCRdb keeps only in-frame clones here, not all; method: immunoSEQ multiplex PCR. The sample includes some 140,000 clones, about 86% of them seen just once. The sample taken for sequencing was PBMCs. The receptors were sampled from a human donor in good health.

The rearrangement joins TRBV9 to TRBJ1-6, with D perhaps matching TRBD1 (6 bases). Germline V gene lookup returns CDR1 SGDLS and CDR2 YYNGEE. This CDR3 contains 15 residues. Trimming took off 4 bases at V and 7 bases at J, with 15 bases between the two ends. In DNA, the CDR3 is TGTGCCAGCAGCCCCCACAGGGTCTCGAATTCACCCCTCCACTTT. Protein: CASSPHRVSNSPLHF.

V usage is TRBV28 and J usage is TRBJ1-2; D not resolved. Germline CDR1 and CDR2: MDHEN and SYDVKM. The CDR3 length is 14 residues. Trimming shortened V by 5 bases and J by 2 bases, and 12 bases separated the two germline ends. CDR3 protein: CASSQRAVNYGYTF. In DNA, the CDR3 is TGTGCCAGCAGTCAGCGGGCCGTCAACTATGGCTACACCTTC.

The chain is built from TRBV19 and TRBJ1-3; D gene unclear. Trimming removed 8 bases from V and 0 bases from J, with 5 bases in between. CDR1 is LNHDA, CDR2 SQIVND, per germline (reference sequence). The CDR3 totals 12 residues. CDR3 sequence reads: CASSRSGNTIYF. CDR3 DNA: TGTGCCAGTTCCCGCTCTGGAAACACCATATATTTT. The variable domain in full, with the rest retrieved from reference TRBV19 and TRBJ1-3, is DGGITQSPKYLFRKEGQNVTLSCEQNLNHDAMYWYRQDPGQGLRLIYYSQIVNDFQKGDIAEGYSVSREKKESFPLTVTSAQKNPTAFYLCASSRSGNTIYFGEGSWLTVV.

CDR3 protein: CASERGSTDTQYF. The CDR3 DNA is TGTGCCTCCGAGCGGGGAAGCACAGATACGCAGTATTTT. The V gene is TRBV30, the J gene TRBJ2-3; TRBD2 aligns across 7 bases. The length of the CDR3 is 13 residues. V dropped 7 bases and J dropped 0; count of bases not matched to a gene: 4. Germline values: CDR1 GTSNPN, CDR2 SVGIG (reference sequence).

The V and J genes are TRBV7-3 and TRBJ1-2; the match to TRBD1 covers 7 bases. Losses at the gene ends were 2 bases for V and 5 bases for J; bases not matched to a gene: 8. This CDR3 contains 15 residues. Germline V lookup: CDR1 SGHTA, CDR2 FQGTGA. The CDR3 loop is CASSLGSGGSYGYTF. CDR3 nucleotides: TGTGCCAGCAGCTTAGGGTCAGGGGGGAGTTATGGCTACACCTTC.

The CDR3 is CASSLGQETYEQYF. As DNA, the CDR3 is TGTGCCAGCAGCTTGGGACAGGAGACCTACGAGCAGTACTTC. The rearrangement links TRBV7-9 to TRBJ2-7; TRBD1 matches at 8 bases. CDR3 length: 14 residues. Trimming cost V 3 bases and J 2 bases; bases outside gene matches: 3. CDR1 and CDR2 (germline): SEHNR, FQNEAQ (reference sequence).

The V gene is TRBV6-6, the J gene TRBJ1-3; no clear D. The CDR3 has 13 amino acids. V lost 7 bases, J lost 4 bases, and 11 bases lay in between. The V gene's germline CDR1 is MNHNY and CDR2 SVGAGI (reference sequence). CDR3 bases: TGTGCCAGCACTGGGAGGAAGGGAAACACCATATATTTT. Translation gives CASTGRKGNTIYF.

This chain links TRBV12-5 with TRBJ2-3, with a possible D match to TRBD1 (6 bases). Trimming cost V 2 bases and J 3 bases, with 21 bases left between them. Germline lookup yields CDR1 LGHNT and CDR2 FRNRAP. The length of the CDR3 is 18 residues. CDR3 DNA: TGTGCTAGTGGTTTGAACCCCCGGCAGGGGAATATAACAGATACGCAGTATTTT. Amino acid sequence: CASGLNPRQGNITDTQYF.

The chain has TRBV10-3 and TRBJ1-1; 9 bases agree with TRBD1. The length of the CDR3 is 16 residues. CDR1 and CDR2 from the germline V gene are ENHRY and SYGVKD. V lost 2 bases and J lost 4; bases outside the gene matches: 8. The CDR3 protein is CAISETRDRVSTEAFF. The CDR3 DNA follows: TGTGCCATCAGTGAGACCCGGGACAGGGTCAGCACTGAAGCTTTCTTT.

This chain links TRBV6-1 with TRBJ1-6, with D unclear. Germline assignment: CDR1 MNHNS and CDR2 SASEGT. V lost 4 bases and J lost 11, with 6 bases in between. This CDR3 has 11 residues. The CDR3 sequence: CASSVGAPLHF. CDR3 sequence (DNA): TGTGCCAGCAGTGTGGGCGCACCCCTCCACTTT.

The chain links TRBV14 to TRBJ1-1; D perhaps matches TRBD1 (6 bases). Germline V lookup: CDR1 SGHDN, CDR2 FVKESK. Deletions cut 0 bases from V and 6 bases from J, with 14 bases between. This CDR3 comprises 15 residues. In DNA form, the CDR3 reads TGTGCCAGCAGCCAAGATCTCTCTAACAGGGCTGAAGCTTTCTTT. Protein sequence: CASSQDLSNRAEAFF.

The J gene is TRBJ1-1, the V gene TRBV20-1, with D uncertain. Germline loops: CDR1 DFQATT, CDR2 SNEGSKA (reference sequence). V lost 0 bases and J lost 8, with 7 bases in between. The CDR3 is 11 residues long. CDR3 sequence (DNA): TGCAGTGCTAGAGAACTCTGGGAAGCTTTCTTT. Protein product: CSARELWEAFF.

The chain combines TRBV6-5 with TRBJ2-1; TRBD2 might be the D (6 bases). Germline-derived CDR1 and CDR2 are MNHEY and SVGAGI. Trimming pared 4 bases from V and 3 bases from J, leaving 13 bases between. The CDR3 totals 15 residues. This CDR3 is CASSSGDPFYNEQFF. DNA of the CDR3: TGTGCCAGCAGTTCGGGGGACCCCTTCTACAATGAGCAGTTCTTC.

The chain joins TRBV14 to TRBJ2-1; D perhaps matches TRBD2 (5 bases). CDR1 and CDR2 from the germline V gene are SGHDN and FVKESK. V shed 0 bases and J shed 1 base, with 7 bases lying between them. CDR3 length: 15 residues. The DNA for the CDR3 is TGTGCCAGCAGCCAAGAACGCGGGTCCTACAATGAGCAGTTCTTC. It translates to CASSQERGSYNEQFF.

This clone was observed a few times. This sequence joins TRBV29-1 and TRBJ2-7; 8 bases line up with TRBD1. The junction had 6 bases not matched to a gene; V was cut back by 6 bases and J by 5 bases. CDR1 and CDR2 from the germline V gene are SQVTM and ANQGSEA. The CDR3 runs to 12 residues. CDR3 DNA sequence: TGCAGCGTGAGACAGGGGAGGAACGAGCAGTACTTC. This sequence encodes CSVRQGRNEQYF.

V gene TRBV7-6 combines with J gene TRBJ2-5, with a tentative D call TRBD1 (5 bases). The CDR3 consists of 13 residues. Germline loops: CDR1 SGHVS, CDR2 FNYEAQ. V lost 1 base to trimming and J lost 6 bases, with 9 bases between them. Here the CDR3 DNA reads TGTGCCAGCAGCTTAGAGGGGTGGCAGACCCAGTACTTC. It encodes CASSLEGWQTQYF.

The chain employs TRBV9 and TRBJ2-2; TRBD2 aligns across 10 bases. There are 15 residues in the CDR3. V trimming: 6 bases; J trimming: 7 bases; junction bases outside the gene matches: 9. CDR1 and CDR2 (germline): SGDLS, YYNGEE. For the CDR3, the DNA is TGTGCCAGCACCCCCGGGCCTAGCGGGAGCGGGGAGCTGTTTTTT. As protein: CASTPGPSGSGELFF.

This chain uses TRBV6-1 with TRBJ2-3, with D maybe TRBD1 (6 bases). Germline V lookup: CDR1 MNHNS, CDR2 SASEGT. The ends were cut back, 4 bases at V and 2 bases at J, with 10 bases in the middle. The CDR3 sequence is 14 residues long. CDR3 protein: CASSGTEPTDTQYF. Written as DNA, the CDR3 is TGTGCCAGCAGTGGGACAGAACCCACAGATACGCAGTATTTT.

The chain is built from TRBV7-3 and TRBJ2-7; maybe TRBD1 (5 bases). The germline gives CDR1 SGHTA, CDR2 FQGTGA. The CDR3 totals 13 residues. V lost 5 bases and J 5 bases, leaving 13 bases between the germline ends. The CDR3 sequence is CASSKDKDNEQYF. The CDR3 DNA reads TGTGCCAGCAGCAAGGACAAGGACAACGAGCAGTACTTC.

The rearrangement links TRBV5-1 to TRBJ1-4, with unresolved D. The germline gives CDR1 SGHRS, CDR2 YFSETQ. CDR3 length: 12 amino acids. With 2 bases removed from V and 5 bases from J, the gap between germline ends came to 4 bases. The DNA of the CDR3 is TGCGCCAGCAGCTTCGGGAATGAAAAACTGTTTTTT. It encodes CASSFGNEKLFF.

This chain links TRBV5-1 with TRBJ2-5, with D possibly matching TRBD2 (5 bases). This CDR3 is 15 amino acids long. The germline V gene encodes CDR1 SGHRS and CDR2 YFSETQ. Between the trimmed V and J ends, which lost 1 base and 5 bases, there was a span of 15 bases. This chain's CDR3 is CASSLRPSSRETQYF. The CDR3 coding sequence is TGCGCCAGCAGCTTGCGGCCTAGCAGTCGGGAGACCCAGTACTTC.

The chain carries TRBV15 and TRBJ2-1; D call uncertain. Germline V lookup: CDR1 LNHNV, CDR2 YYDKDF (reference sequence). The length of the CDR3 is 18 residues. V dropped 0 bases and J dropped 2 bases, with 17 bases sitting between them. The CDR3 sequence is CATSRDLARLVTYNEQFF. Written as DNA, the CDR3 is TGTGCCACCAGCAGAGATCTGGCGCGACTGGTCACCTACAATGAGCAGTTCTTC.

J is TRBJ1-2 and V is TRBV6-6; 9 bases fit TRBD1. CDR1 is MNHNY, CDR2 SVGAGI, per germline (reference sequence). V lost 6 bases to trimming and J lost 4 bases; unmatched junction nucleotides: 9. The CDR3 is made up of 15 amino acids. Here the CDR3 DNA reads TGTGCCAGCAGACAGCCAGACAGGGGGGTCTATGGCTACACCTTC. The encoded protein is CASRQPDRGVYGYTF.

This chain connects TRBV6-1 to TRBJ2-2; weak D call: TRBD1 (5 bases). In germline, CDR1 is MNHNS, CDR2 SASEGT. Trimming removed 7 bases from V and 6 bases from J, with 9 bases in between. The CDR3 covers 12 residues. Written as DNA, the CDR3 is TGTGCCAGCAAGCAGGGCGCCGGGGAGCTGTTTTTT. It specifies CASKQGAGELFF.

The rearrangement uses TRBV11-2 and TRBJ2-1, with D tentatively TRBD2 (5 bases). This CDR3 region has 18 residues. Trimming cost V 4 bases and J 8 bases, with 27 bases left between them. Germline assignment: CDR1 SGHAT and CDR2 FQNNGV. The CDR3 nucleotides are TGTGCCAGCAGCTCCCGATACCAATTTTTAGGGAGCTCATATGAGCAGTTCTTC. Amino acid sequence: CASSSRYQFLGSSYEQFF.

The rearrangement joins TRBV4-1 to TRBJ1-2; D is possibly TRBD1 (5 bases). The germline gives CDR1 MGHRA, CDR2 YSYEKL. The CDR3 runs 14 residues. Trimming left V 2 bases short and J 0 bases short, with 7 bases between. The CDR3 DNA sequence: TGCGCCAGCAGCCAATACAGGTCTAACTATGGCTACACCTTC. Amino acids: CASSQYRSNYGYTF.

The sample holds a few counts of this clone. This rearrangement joins TRBV9 to TRBJ2-3, with D perhaps matching TRBD2 (6 bases). With 0 bases removed from V and 5 bases from J, the gap between germline ends came to 16 bases. This CDR3 has 16 residues. Germline CDR1 reads SGDLS; CDR2 reads YYNGEE. The CDR3 region has the DNA TGTGCCAGCAGCGTAGCGGAGGGCCGGGTGAGAGATACGCAGTATTTT. It specifies CASSVAEGRVRDTQYF.

The chain combines TRBV2 with TRBJ2-5, with D possibly being TRBD1 (5 bases). V was cut by 2 bases and J by 1 base, with 8 bases left in between. The CDR3 is 14 amino acids. Germline V gives CDR1 SNHLY, CDR2 FYNNEI. The CDR3 is CASSERQGQETQYF. CDR3 coding DNA: TGTGCCAGCAGTGAACGGCAGGGCCAAGAGACCCAGTACTTC.

The chain uses TRBV28 and TRBJ1-4, with D tentatively TRBD1 (6 bases). The CDR3 is 17 residues long. The V gene's germline CDR1 is MDHEN and CDR2 SYDVKM. With 3 bases removed from V and 0 bases from J, the gap between germline ends came to 14 bases. CDR3 DNA sequence: TGTGCCAGCAGTTTCACCCCATACAGGGCAACTAATGAAAAACTGTTTTTT. Amino acid sequence: CASSFTPYRATNEKLFF.

The V gene is TRBV18, the J gene TRBJ2-2; possible D gene TRBD1, 5 bases. Per germline, CDR1 KGHSH and CDR2 LQKENI. The V end lost 0 bases, the J end lost 6 bases, and 17 bases lay between the germline ends. This CDR3 has 17 amino acids. For the CDR3, the DNA is TGTGCCAGCTCACCACCTTTATCAGGAGCAGGGCCCGGGGAGCTGTTTTTT. Translation gives CASSPPLSGAGPGELFF.